These T cell receptor beta chains were read from a single sample in a study of blood T cells in healthy people across ages. Via MiXCR, TCRdb re-called the 5' RACE reads, giving one row per CDR3 protein. The top ten hold about 4% of the sample, which has approximately 1.5 million distinct CDR3 sequences, under 55% seen once. The sample consisted of blood. The receptor set was obtained from a woman between 18 and 29 years old in good health. The CDR3 runs from the conserved cysteine through the conserved F or W. The D gene is left open where the match is weak. The listing skips clone size in some rows; elsewhere it reads once, few, many or a size class.

v_gene	d_gene	abundance	j_gene	CDR3aa	CDR3nt
TRBV7-8	NA	NA	TRBJ1-2	CASSPNVNGYGYTF	TGTGCCAGCAGCCCCAACGTGAACGGCTATGGCTACACCTTC
TRBV7-2	NA	NA	TRBJ2-1	CASSFSVNNEQFF	TGTGCCAGCAGTTTTAGCGTGAACAATGAGCAGTTCTTC
TRBV10-3	NA	NA	TRBJ2-1	CAISEPLGGSYNEQFF	TGTGCCATCAGTGAGCCACTGGGGGGTTCCTACAATGAGCAGTTCTTC
TRBV7-2	NA	many	TRBJ1-6	CASSLGHVNSPLHF	TGTGCCAGCAGCTTAGGACACGTTAATTCACCCCTCCACTTT
TRBV11-2	TRBD1	few	TRBJ2-3	CASHGTGLDTQYF	TGTGCCAGCCACGGGACAGGGCTAGATACGCAGTATTTT
TRBV29-1	NA	many	TRBJ2-1	CSVEEGLYNEQFF	TGCAGCGTTGAAGAAGGCTTGTACAATGAGCAGTTCTTC
TRBV6-2/TRBV6-3	NA	few	TRBJ2-2	CASSPLASSYTGELFF	TGTGCCAGCAGTCCATTGGCCTCTAGCTACACCGGGGAGCTGTTTTTT
TRBV7-2	NA	NA	TRBJ1-1	CASSFIDRLNTGAFF	TGTGCCAGCAGCTTTATCGACAGGTTGAACACTGGAGCTTTCTTT
TRBV4-1	NA	NA	TRBJ2-1	CASSRDWNEQFF	TGCGCCAGCAGCCGAGATTGGAATGAGCAGTTCTTC
TRBV12-3/TRBV12-4	NA	few	TRBJ1-1	CASSSGLAFF	TGTGCCAGCAGTTCAGGGTTAGCTTTCTTT
TRBV20-1	TRBD2	few	TRBJ2-7	CSAHLAGVPYEQYF	TGCAGTGCGCACCTAGCGGGAGTCCCCTACGAGCAGTACTTC
TRBV11-2	TRBD1	NA	TRBJ2-7	CASSAGTGGSYEQYF	TGTGCCAGCAGCGCCGGGACAGGGGGTTCCTACGAGCAGTACTTC
TRBV5-6	TRBD1	NA	TRBJ1-1	CASSLRGTGGEAFF	TGTGCCAGCAGCTTGAGGGGAACAGGGGGCGAAGCTTTCTTT
TRBV29-1	NA	NA	TRBJ2-7	CSVEAGQGGVYEQYF	TGCAGCGTTGAAGCCGGGCAGGGAGGAGTCTACGAGCAGTACTTC
TRBV20-1	TRBD1	NA	TRBJ2-3	CSADKGQGVSDTQYF	TGCAGTGCCGATAAGGGACAGGGGGTGTCAGATACGCAGTATTTT
TRBV19	NA	NA	TRBJ2-2	CASSIRQGGTGELFF	TGTGCCAGTAGTATCCGACAGGGAGGCACCGGGGAGCTGTTTTTT
TRBV4-3	NA	once	TRBJ2-7	CASSQVGGALYEQYF	TGCGCCAGCAGCCAAGTAGGGGGAGCCTTATACGAGCAGTACTTC
TRBV28	NA	NA	TRBJ1-1	CASSLTPDGLKSEAFF	TGTGCCAGCAGTTTAACACCCGACGGTCTGAAATCTGAAGCTTTCTTT
TRBV12-3/TRBV12-4	TRBD1	many	TRBJ1-4	CASSLVTGKEKLFF	TGTGCCAGCAGTTTAGTGACAGGGAAAGAAAAACTGTTTTTT
TRBV12-3/TRBV12-4	NA	NA	TRBJ2-5	CASRENLNLGETQYF	TGTGCCAGCAGGGAGAACCTGAATTTAGGAGAGACCCAGTACTTC
TRBV27	NA	many	TRBJ1-1	CASSPRYQGPNTEAFF	TGTGCCAGCAGTCCCCGGTATCAGGGGCCGAACACTGAAGCTTTCTTT
TRBV5-1	NA	NA	TRBJ2-7	CASSIFTGPSYEQYF	TGCGCCAGCAGCATATTTACGGGACCTTCCTACGAGCAGTACTTC
TRBV7-9	NA	NA	TRBJ1-4	CASSRSGTNEKLFF	TGTGCCAGCAGCCGGTCGGGGACTAATGAAAAACTGTTTTTT
TRBV3-1	TRBD1	NA	TRBJ1-4	CASSQGGTGLLFF	TGTGCCAGCAGCCAAGGGGGGACAGGATTACTGTTTTTT
TRBV12-5	NA	NA	TRBJ2-7	CASATGFRSSYNEQYF	TGTGCTAGTGCCACCGGCTTCCGGAGCTCCTACAATGAGCAGTACTTC
TRBV10-3	TRBD2	NA	TRBJ2-1	CAIRVGTSGSPSYNEQFF	TGTGCCATCAGGGTTGGGACTAGCGGGTCCCCTTCCTACAATGAGCAGTTCTTC
TRBV6-5	NA	NA	TRBJ1-1	CASSGGTVEAFF	TGTGCCAGTTCGGGGGGGACCGTAGAAGCTTTCTTT
TRBV4-3	NA	few	TRBJ1-1	CASTSTRKRGVGTEAFF	TGCGCCAGCACCTCTACTCGAAAGCGGGGGGTCGGAACTGAAGCTTTCTTT
TRBV7-6	NA	NA	TRBJ2-5	CASSLTGPYQGTQYF	TGTGCCAGCAGCTTAACGGGGCCGTACCAAGGGACCCAGTACTTC
TRBV27	NA	NA	TRBJ1-5	CASSLGPWQPQHF	TGTGCCAGCTCCCTAGGTCCCTGGCAGCCCCAGCATTTT
TRBV20-1	NA	once	TRBJ1-2	CSAPPTGRINYGYTF	TGCAGTGCCCCGCCAACCGGCCGAATAAACTATGGCTACACCTTC
TRBV6-2/TRBV6-3	NA	NA	TRBJ2-3	CACSYSFGSRPHTQYF	TGTGCCTGCAGTTACTCGTTCGGCTCCCGACCCCATACGCAGTATTTT
TRBV4-2	NA	NA	TRBJ2-7	CAGSRALNYYEQYF	TGTGCCGGCTCACGGGCACTAAATTACTACGAGCAGTACTTC
TRBV28	NA	NA	TRBJ2-2	CASMPSGTGELFF	TGTGCCAGCATGCCTTCCGGGACAGGGGAGCTGTTTTTT
TRBV5-1	NA	NA	TRBJ2-3	CASSLEYTDTQYF	TGCGCCAGCAGCTTGGAATACACAGATACGCAGTATTTT
TRBV20-1	NA	NA	TRBJ1-5	CSVRRGAGTQHF	TGCAGTGTGAGGCGTGGGGCCGGGACCCAGCATTTT
TRBV6-6	NA	NA	TRBJ2-1	CASSYRQISYNEQFF	TGTGCCAGCAGTTACCGACAAATCTCCTACAATGAGCAGTTCTTC
TRBV10-3	NA	few	TRBJ1-1	CAISELREGAEAFF	TGTGCCATCAGTGAGTTAAGGGAAGGCGCTGAAGCTTTCTTT
TRBV3-1	NA	few	TRBJ2-3	CASGRASTDTQYF	TGTGCCAGCGGCCGTGCTAGCACAGATACGCAGTATTTT